One and the same sample provided the 6 T cell receptor beta chains below, sequenced in a study of T-cell reconstitution after alpha-beta-depleted transplantation in children. The library targeted TCRbeta and was prepared with unique molecular identifiers. TCRdb fed the PCR reads into MiXCR, producing one record per CDR3 protein. Of about a million distinct CDR3 sequences in the sample, roughly 29% were seen once. Sequenced here: PBMCs, mostly from graft donor cells, sampled 360 days after TCRalphabeta/CD19-depleted stem cell transplant. The receptors stem from a boy younger than two who had a stem cell transplant for SCID, so the T cells may come from the graft donor.

The chain couples TRBV6-6 to TRBJ2-1; possible D gene TRBD1, 6 bases. Germline V lookup: CDR1 MNHNY, CDR2 SVGAGI (reference sequence). Trimming removed 7 bases from V and 6 bases from J, with 13 bases in between. The CDR3 contains 13 residues. The CDR3 protein is CASIQGLGNEQFF. The CDR3 DNA reads TGTGCCAGCATACAGGGTCTTGGCAATGAGCAGTTCTTC.

The J gene is TRBJ2-5, the V gene TRBV28; TRBD2 matches at 8 bases. The junction had 10 bases not matched to a gene; V was cut back by 5 bases and J by 5 bases. Germline values: CDR1 MDHEN, CDR2 SYDVKM. The CDR3 is 15 amino acids. CDR3 protein: CASSRIAGSGETQYF. Here the CDR3 DNA reads TGTGCCAGCAGTCGAATAGCGGGATCGGGGGAGACCCAGTACTTC.

This sequence joins TRBV12-3 or TRBV12-4 and TRBJ2-7; no definite D call. The V end was cut by 5 bases, the J end by 7 bases, with 9 bases between. This CDR3 contains 11 residues. The CDR3 is CASSQLREQYF. CDR3 sequence (DNA): TGTGCCAGCAGTCAGCTCAGGGAGCAGTACTTC.

The CDR3 DNA is TGTGCCAGCAGCTCCGGACAGCCCTCCTACAATGAGCAGTTCTTC. Encoded protein: CASSSGQPSYNEQFF. V gene TRBV11-1 combines with J gene TRBJ2-1; TRBD1 might be the D (6 bases). Germline values: CDR1 SGHAT, CDR2 FQDESV (reference sequence). Between the trimmed V and J ends, which lost 4 bases and 0 bases, there was a span of 10 bases. CDR3 length: 15 residues.

This clonotype has just a few counts. The rearrangement links TRBV6-1 to TRBJ2-6, with D unresolved. This CDR3 comprises 18 residues. CDR1 is MNHNS and CDR2 is SASEGT in the germline V gene. V was pared by 6 bases and J by 2 bases, with 20 bases between. CDR3 sequence reads: CASSPGMGMIAGANVLTF. As DNA, the CDR3 is TGTGCCAGCAGCCCCGGCATGGGTATGATCGCTGGGGCCAACGTCCTGACTTTC.

J is TRBJ1-1 and V is TRBV20-1, with 11 bases matching TRBD1. After removal of 0 bases from V and 7 bases from J, the junction contained 7 bases not matched to a gene. The CDR3 length is 15 residues. The V gene's germline CDR1 is DFQATT and CDR2 SNEGSKA (reference sequence). In nucleotides, the CDR3 is TGCAGTGCTAGAGATCAGGGGGACAGGGGGGTTGAAGCTTTCTTT. Protein: CSARDQGDRGVEAFF.